This T cell receptor (beta chain) was documented in a study of blood T cell repertoires in COVID-19. As for the study in general: Samples came from the United States, Italy and Spain, spanning acute and convalescent COVID-19. T cells, B-cell-depleted T cells, or PBMCs supplied cDNA or gDNA.

Per the study methods: Estimated nucleated cell counts came from reference gene primer amplification. Clones were sequenced by immunoSEQ multiplex PCR, and TCRdb holds only the in-frame ones, with some missing. The DNA was the basis for D and trimming; V, J and clone size are from that table. The table shows about 82,000 clones, with around 80% occurring only once. This clone was counted only a few times. After removal of 5 bases from V and 3 bases from J, the junction contained 7 bases not matched to a gene. This CDR3 has 16 residues. Germline CDR1 and CDR2: SGHVS and FQNEAQ. The source material was peripheral blood. The receptor was derived from a middle-aged woman with active or convalescent COVID-19. The chain links TRBV7-8 to TRBJ2-7; 13 nucleotides match TRBD2. The CDR3 loop reads CASSPPGLAGSYEQYF. In DNA form, the CDR3 reads TGTGCCAGCAGCCCCCCGGGACTAGCGGGGAGCTACGAGCAGTACTTC.